This is a list of T cell receptor beta chains from one sample in a study of T-cell reconstitution after alpha-beta-depleted transplantation in children. TCRdb re-derived calls from the PCR reads in MiXCR, one entry per CDR3 protein. The table lists hundreds of thousands of distinct CDR3 sequences, 9.5% to 10% of them singletons. The sample in question was PBMCs from the stem cell graft donor, obtained from the stem cell graft. The receptors were sampled from a human donor who donated a stem cell graft to a child with SCID. Each CDR3 is given with its conserved first and last residue. The D gene is left open where the match is weak. Expanded clones are given a class, and other clones once, few, many or no size at all.

CDR3 protein: CASSYKGRGTDTQYF
J gene: TRBJ2-3
V gene: TRBV6-2/TRBV6-3
clone size: few
D gene: NA

CDR3 protein: CASSLVLITDTQYF
J gene: TRBJ2-3
V gene: TRBV5-6
clone size: few
D gene: NA

CDR3 protein: CSQTGGADTQYF
J gene: TRBJ2-3
V gene: TRBV20-1
clone size: NA
D gene: TRBD1

CDR3 protein: CASSDNREQYF
J gene: TRBJ2-7
V gene: TRBV2
clone size: NA
D gene: NA

CDR3 protein: CASKLLAVSSYNEQFF
J gene: TRBJ2-1
V gene: TRBV5-5
clone size: few
D gene: TRBD2

CDR3 protein: CASAATRGAYNEQFF
J gene: TRBJ2-1
V gene: TRBV5-1
clone size: many
D gene: TRBD2

CDR3 protein: CATSLGGFYEQYF
J gene: TRBJ2-7
V gene: TRBV15
clone size: few
D gene: NA

CDR3 protein: CAIGKQTGNYGYTF
J gene: TRBJ1-2
V gene: TRBV10-3
clone size: NA
D gene: TRBD1

CDR3 protein: CASSYSTVGGPTGELFF
J gene: TRBJ2-2
V gene: TRBV6-5
clone size: few
D gene: NA

CDR3 protein: CASSQAGGGNYEQYF
J gene: TRBJ2-7
V gene: TRBV4-2
clone size: NA
D gene: NA

CDR3 protein: CSAFSGTDSYNEQFF
J gene: TRBJ2-1
V gene: TRBV20-1
clone size: NA
D gene: TRBD1

CDR3 protein: CASSGTGNNYGYTF
J gene: TRBJ1-2
V gene: TRBV10-2
clone size: few
D gene: NA

CDR3 protein: CASSWDPKLEQYF
J gene: TRBJ2-7
V gene: TRBV5-5
clone size: few
D gene: NA

CDR3 protein: CASSVTSGQETQYF
J gene: TRBJ2-5
V gene: TRBV7-9
clone size: few
D gene: TRBD2

CDR3 protein: CATKGLVRNTEAFF
J gene: TRBJ1-1
V gene: TRBV6-1
clone size: NA
D gene: NA

CDR3 protein: CASAEDRTKNSYEQYF
J gene: TRBJ2-7
V gene: TRBV5-1
clone size: few
D gene: NA

CDR3 protein: CASSPGGAGELFF
J gene: TRBJ2-2
V gene: TRBV18
clone size: few
D gene: NA

CDR3 protein: CASSEQDTDTQYF
J gene: TRBJ2-3
V gene: TRBV5-1
clone size: few
D gene: NA

CDR3 protein: CASSFSVHTDTQYF
J gene: TRBJ2-3
V gene: TRBV7-9
clone size: NA
D gene: NA

CDR3 protein: CASSFSQGGYEQYF
J gene: TRBJ2-7
V gene: TRBV5-1
clone size: many
D gene: NA

CDR3 protein: CASSLSGDGKAFF
J gene: TRBJ1-1
V gene: TRBV12-3/TRBV12-4
clone size: few
D gene: NA

CDR3 protein: CASSLDTGTSAGANVLTF
J gene: TRBJ2-6
V gene: TRBV11-2
clone size: NA
D gene: NA

CDR3 protein: CASTLGASEMNTEAFF
J gene: TRBJ1-1
V gene: TRBV12-3/TRBV12-4
clone size: NA
D gene: NA

CDR3 protein: CASRTGAGAVSTDTQYF
J gene: TRBJ2-3
V gene: TRBV5-6
clone size: few
D gene: NA

CDR3 protein: CASSPPNGRRGNQPQHF
J gene: TRBJ1-5
V gene: TRBV18
clone size: NA
D gene: NA

CDR3 protein: CASSFDRAWYEQFF
J gene: TRBJ2-1
V gene: TRBV7-9
clone size: NA
D gene: NA

CDR3 protein: CASSQDRPYNSPLHF
J gene: TRBJ1-6
V gene: TRBV14
clone size: few
D gene: NA

CDR3 protein: CASSVTGSDYGYTF
J gene: TRBJ1-2
V gene: TRBV12-3/TRBV12-4
clone size: few
D gene: NA

CDR3 protein: CASSLELAGAVEETQYF
J gene: TRBJ2-5
V gene: TRBV5-1
clone size: NA
D gene: TRBD2

CDR3 protein: CASSLMGGGQTEQFF
J gene: TRBJ2-1
V gene: TRBV7-3
clone size: NA
D gene: TRBD2

CDR3 protein: CASSFGGSQPQHF
J gene: TRBJ1-5
V gene: TRBV12-3/TRBV12-4
clone size: once
D gene: NA

CDR3 protein: CSARDLGPGNTIYF
J gene: TRBJ1-3
V gene: TRBV20-1
clone size: NA
D gene: NA

CDR3 protein: CASSRTSGGTGELFF
J gene: TRBJ2-2
V gene: TRBV4-2
clone size: many
D gene: TRBD2

CDR3 protein: CSARDRREVYEQYF
J gene: TRBJ2-7
V gene: TRBV20-1
clone size: few
D gene: NA

CDR3 protein: CASSQDVAGAQQETQYF
J gene: TRBJ2-5
V gene: TRBV4-1
clone size: many
D gene: TRBD2

CDR3 protein: CASSLGASGGAYETQYF
J gene: TRBJ2-5
V gene: TRBV11-2
clone size: many
D gene: TRBD2

CDR3 protein: CSVAEASYGYTF
J gene: TRBJ1-2
V gene: TRBV29-1
clone size: many
D gene: NA

CDR3 protein: CASSLATGIETQYF
J gene: TRBJ2-5
V gene: TRBV5-1
clone size: NA
D gene: NA

CDR3 protein: CATSDSGWTGELFF
J gene: TRBJ2-2
V gene: TRBV24-1
clone size: few
D gene: NA

CDR3 protein: CASSEAPWTSVAYEQYF
J gene: TRBJ2-7
V gene: TRBV6-1
clone size: NA
D gene: TRBD2

CDR3 protein: CASSQNRDPPAEQYF
J gene: TRBJ2-7
V gene: TRBV27
clone size: few
D gene: NA

CDR3 protein: CASSLGTGWRGETQYF
J gene: TRBJ2-5
V gene: TRBV12-3/TRBV12-4
clone size: few
D gene: TRBD1

CDR3 protein: CASSPTGRGTEAFF
J gene: TRBJ1-1
V gene: TRBV12-3/TRBV12-4
clone size: NA
D gene: NA

CDR3 protein: CASSPGTVYGYTF
J gene: TRBJ1-2
V gene: TRBV27
clone size: few
D gene: NA

CDR3 protein: CASSLKAGEGRTEAFF
J gene: TRBJ1-1
V gene: TRBV7-9
clone size: NA
D gene: NA

CDR3 protein: CASSRDRADTIYF
J gene: TRBJ1-3
V gene: TRBV5-1
clone size: few
D gene: TRBD1

CDR3 protein: CASSVELRTDTQYF
J gene: TRBJ2-3
V gene: TRBV9
clone size: NA
D gene: NA

CDR3 protein: CCARDWRDSTPEEKLFF
J gene: TRBJ1-4
V gene: TRBV20-1
clone size: many
D gene: TRBD1

CDR3 protein: CASSLIGTEDQPQHF
J gene: TRBJ1-5
V gene: TRBV5-5
clone size: NA
D gene: TRBD1

CDR3 protein: CASSPGSRDEQFF
J gene: TRBJ2-1
V gene: TRBV12-3/TRBV12-4
clone size: NA
D gene: NA

CDR3 protein: CASRGWDSRGLIWETQYF
J gene: TRBJ2-5
V gene: TRBV27
clone size: many
D gene: NA

CDR3 protein: CASSPAMGGYNEQFF
J gene: TRBJ2-1
V gene: TRBV19
clone size: NA
D gene: NA

CDR3 protein: CASSLGSGGLTGELFF
J gene: TRBJ2-2
V gene: TRBV11-2
clone size: few
D gene: TRBD2

CDR3 protein: CASSLSEPDTQYF
J gene: TRBJ2-3
V gene: TRBV27
clone size: many
D gene: NA

CDR3 protein: CASSQDPGTGNEKLFF
J gene: TRBJ1-4
V gene: TRBV4-1
clone size: NA
D gene: TRBD1

CDR3 protein: CASAITGGFAGNTIYF
J gene: TRBJ1-3
V gene: TRBV13
clone size: few
D gene: TRBD1

CDR3 protein: CASSHRRGAYNEQFF
J gene: TRBJ2-1
V gene: TRBV6-1
clone size: NA
D gene: NA